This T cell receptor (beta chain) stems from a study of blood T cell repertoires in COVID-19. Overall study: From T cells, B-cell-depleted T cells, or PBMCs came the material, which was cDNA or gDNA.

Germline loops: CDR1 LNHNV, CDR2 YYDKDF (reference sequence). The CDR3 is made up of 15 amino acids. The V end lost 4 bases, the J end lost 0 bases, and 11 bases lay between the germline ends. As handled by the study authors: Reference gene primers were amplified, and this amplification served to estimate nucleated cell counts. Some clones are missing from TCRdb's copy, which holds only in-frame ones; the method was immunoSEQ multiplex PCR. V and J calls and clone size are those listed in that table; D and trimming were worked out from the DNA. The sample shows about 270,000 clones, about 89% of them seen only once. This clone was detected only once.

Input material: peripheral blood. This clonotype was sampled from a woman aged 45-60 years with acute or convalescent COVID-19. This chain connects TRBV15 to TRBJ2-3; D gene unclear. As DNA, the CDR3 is TGTGCCACCAGCAAGATGAAGCCTAGCACAGATACGCAGTATTTT. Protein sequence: CATSKMKPSTDTQYF.